The clone carrying this T cell receptor beta chain was recorded many times. Its cognate antigen is unknown. RNA transcripts served as the template for amplifying TCR beta CDR3 regions. The HTBI primer set served for first-round RT-PCR of the TCR CDR3. TCRdb reanalysed the multiplex PCR reads using MiXCR and keeps one entry per CDR3 protein. The data contain about 520,000 distinct CDR3 sequences, roughly 20% of them singletons. The data were obtained in a study of T cells in Graves' hyperthyroidism and ophthalmopathy. Overall study: Peripheral blood collection took place at initial diagnosis, before any treatment. Regarding the study as a whole: Most expanded thyroid clonotypes above 0.001 also appeared in blood. Ophthalmopathy and stable hyperthyroidism were separated by a 13 V-J model.

Input material: blood. The TCR was taken from a young man with Graves' hyperthyroidism.

CDR3 nucleotide sequence: TGTGCCAGCAGTCCGAGCGGGGGAAGGACCGGGGAGCTGTTTTTT. It translates to CASSPSGGRTGELFF. The chain has TRBV12-3 or TRBV12-4 and TRBJ2-2, with 8 bases fitting TRBD2. The CDR3 is 15 amino acids. V was pared by 5 bases and J by 5 bases, with 7 bases of the junction left unmatched.